One and the same sample provided the 20 T cell receptor beta chains below, sequenced in a study of T cell responses to AZD1222 COVID-19 vaccine. Here immunoSEQ multiplex PCR was the method, and the copy in TCRdb shows in-frame clones only, minus some. The repertoire has 150,000 to 200,000 clones, about 89% of them found once; the top ten carry less than 3%. Sequencing was performed on peripheral blood, taken on day 0 of MenACWY control vaccination. The origin of the receptors is an adult in good health.

This chain connects TRBV21-1 to TRBJ2-2. TRBV21-1 is an annotated pseudogene. This CDR3 is 19 amino acids long. The CDR3 here is CASSEGQGRGGENTGELFF. CDR3 DNA: TGTGCCAGCAGCGAAGGACAGGGCAGGGGAGGGGAGAACACCGGGGAGCTGTTTTTT.

The rearrangement uses TRBV15 and TRBJ2-6; maybe TRBD2 (6 bases). From germline, CDR1 is LNHNV and CDR2 YYDKDF (reference sequence). The length of the CDR3 is 13 residues. The V gene lost 8 bases and the J gene lost 1 base, with 6 bases spanning the gap. For the CDR3, the DNA is TGTGCCACCCGGGAGTCTGGGGCCAACGTCCTGACTTTC. This translates into CATRESGANVLTF. Combining the CDR3 with reference TRBV15 and TRBJ2-6 gives the whole variable domain DAMVIQNPRYQVTQFGKPVTLSCSQTLNHNVMYWYQQKSSQAPKLLFHYYDKDFNNEADTPDNFQSRRPNTSFCFLDIRSPGLGDTAMYLCATRESGANVLTFGAGSRLTVL.

A word on this clone: Other DNA variants within this sample encode the same CDR3. The chain joins TRBV12-3 or TRBV12-4 to TRBJ2-7; 7 nucleotides agree with TRBD1. CDR3 length: 13 amino acids. Trimming at V came to 5 bases and at J to 3 bases, leaving 4 bases not matched to a gene. CDR3 amino acids: CASSPRDSYEQYF. For the CDR3, the DNA is TGTGCCAGCAGTCCCCGGGACAGCTACGAGCAGTACTTC.

The chain employs TRBV28 and TRBJ1-5; 7 positions match TRBD1. V was clipped by 6 bases and J by 0 bases; unmatched bases: 2. Germline CDR1 is MDHEN and CDR2 is SYDVKM. The CDR3 extends over 14 amino acids. The CDR3 DNA reads TGTGCCAGCAGCAGGGGGGGTAGCAATCAGCCCCAGCATTTT. Translation: CASSRGGSNQPQHF.

This clone was detected only a few times. This chain connects TRBV5-4 to TRBJ1-2; tentatively, D is TRBD1 (5 bases). CDR3 size: 14 residues. The V gene lost 0 bases and the J gene lost 3 bases, with 9 bases spanning the gap. Germline V gene sequence: CDR1 SGHNT, CDR2 YYREEE (reference sequence). CDR3: CASSLVGGDYGYTF. The CDR3 DNA reads as TGTGCCAGCAGCTTGGTGGGGGGGGACTATGGCTACACCTTC.

The rearrangement uses TRBV10-3 and TRBJ2-1; 9 positions match TRBD1. CDR3 length equals 16 residues. The germline V gene has CDR1 ENHRY and CDR2 SYGVKD. The V gene end was trimmed by 5 bases and the J gene end by 1 base; junction bases not matched to a gene: 6. CDR3: CAISFDRGGSYNEQFF. CDR3 DNA: TGTGCCATCAGTTTCGACAGGGGGGGTTCCTACAATGAGCAGTTCTTC.

CDR3: CASSLGAGSYEQYF. DNA for the CDR3: TGTGCCAGCAGTTTAGGAGCGGGCTCCTACGAGCAGTACTTC. This chain connects TRBV27 to TRBJ2-7; weak D call: TRBD2 (6 bases). The V end was cut by 2 bases, the J end by 0 bases, with 8 bases between. This CDR3 region has 14 residues. CDR1 MNHEY and CDR2 SMNVEV come from the germline V gene (reference sequence).

About this clone: The sample holds other DNA sequences that translate to the same CDR3. This chain uses TRBV27 with TRBJ2-2; D is unclear. V dropped 2 bases and J dropped 5 bases, with 3 bases sitting between them. In germline, CDR1 is MNHEY, CDR2 SMNVEV (reference sequence). The CDR3 has 12 amino acids. The CDR3: CASSLGTGELFF. The CDR3 DNA follows: TGTGCCAGCAGTTTAGGAACCGGGGAGCTGTTTTTT.

The V gene is TRBV18, the J gene TRBJ2-7; no reliable D call. Per the germline V gene, CDR1 is KGHSH and CDR2 is LQKENI. The V end was cut by 0 bases, the J end by 2 bases, with 8 bases between. The CDR3 sequence is 14 residues long. The CDR3 protein is CASSPPVGAYEQYF. As DNA, the CDR3 is TGTGCCAGCTCACCACCGGTAGGAGCCTACGAGCAGTACTTC.

This clone occurred a few times. This chain links TRBV3-1 (or the pseudogene TRBV3-2) with TRBJ2-7; 9 nucleotides agree with TRBD1. CDR1 and CDR2 from the germline V gene are LGHDT and YNNKEL (reference sequence). V gave up 4 bases and J gave up 0 bases; unmatched junction bases: 4. This CDR3 spans 15 amino acids. DNA for the CDR3: TGTGCCAGCAGCCCTGCGGGACAGGGCTCCTACGAGCAGTACTTC. Protein: CASSPAGQGSYEQYF.

The chain employs TRBV7-3 and TRBJ2-2, with TRBD2 as a possible D gene (5 bases). The V end lost 2 bases, the J end lost 6 bases, and 7 bases lay between the germline ends. The CDR3 contains 13 residues. The germline V gene encodes CDR1 SGHTA and CDR2 FQGTGA. The CDR3 reads CASSLSGSGELFF. CDR3 DNA: TGTGCCAGCAGCTTATCGGGGTCCGGGGAGCTGTTTTTT.

The CDR3 region has the DNA TGTGCCAGCAGTTACCCCCCCTGGAGGGATGATTCACCCCTCCACTTT. Amino acids: CASSYPPWRDDSPLHF. V gene TRBV6-2 or TRBV6-3 combines with J gene TRBJ1-6; D is ambiguous. This CDR3 spans 16 amino acids. Trimming took off 2 bases at V and 8 bases at J, with 16 bases between the two ends. CDR1 and CDR2 (germline): MNHEY, SVGEGT.

This clone was seen only a few times. V gene TRBV7-3 combines with J gene TRBJ2-3, with D possibly being TRBD1 or TRBD2 (5 bases each). Germline CDR1 reads SGHTA; CDR2 reads FQGTGA. With 1 base removed from V and 2 bases from J, the gap between germline ends came to 13 bases. This CDR3 is built from 16 residues. CDR3 coding DNA: TGTGCCAGCAGCTTAAGGGTCAGGGAGCTCACAGATACGCAGTATTTT. As protein: CASSLRVRELTDTQYF.

CDR3 region: CASSPWTGTGNSPLHF. The CDR3 bases are TGTGCCAGCAGTCCATGGACAGGGACAGGCAATTCACCCCTCCACTTT. The chain has TRBV28 and TRBJ1-6; 8 bases align to TRBD1. The germline CDR1 and CDR2 sequences are MDHEN and SYDVKM. Unmatched junction bases numbered 10, after V lost 5 bases and J lost 7 bases. CDR3 length: 16 residues.

A single count supports this clone. J is TRBJ2-2 and V is TRBV10-3; TRBD1 matches at 7 bases. The CDR3 has 15 amino acids. The V gene end was trimmed by 5 bases and the J gene end by 3 bases; junction bases not matched to a gene: 6. CDR1 is ENHRY, CDR2 SYGVKD, per germline. The CDR3 reads CAISQTGLDTGELFF. The CDR3 DNA is TGTGCCATCAGTCAGACAGGGTTAGACACCGGGGAGCTGTTTTTT.

The chain employs TRBV18 and TRBJ2-1, with 9 bases that match TRBD2. Germline CDR1 KGHSH, CDR2 LQKENI. This CDR3 is built from 17 residues. V was pared by 3 bases and J by 0 bases, with 6 bases of the junction left unmatched. The CDR3: CASSPLASGDSYNEQFF. CDR3 coding DNA: TGTGCCAGCTCACCCCTGGCTAGCGGGGACTCCTACAATGAGCAGTTCTTC.

This chain connects TRBV12-3 or TRBV12-4 to TRBJ1-1; 8 nucleotides agree with TRBD1. J gave up 4 bases and V 5 bases, and 3 bases lay outside the gene matches. CDR3 length: 13 residues. The chain's CDR3 is CASSPGGGTEAFF. In DNA form, the CDR3 reads TGTGCCAGCAGTCCAGGGGGCGGCACTGAAGCTTTCTTT.

V is TRBV7-8 and J is TRBJ2-7; D is perhaps TRBD2 (6 bases). The CDR3 runs 14 residues. V was pared by 5 bases and J by 0 bases, with 11 bases between. Germline V gene data show CDR1 as SGHVS and CDR2 as FQNEAQ. In DNA form, the CDR3 reads TGTGCCAGCAGCCGGGACTGGAGCTCCTACGAGCAGTACTTC. Translation gives CASSRDWSSYEQYF. The full variable domain, completed using reference TRBV7-8 and TRBJ2-7, is GAGVSQSPRYKVAKRGQDVALRCDPISGHVSLFWYQQALGQGPEFLTYFQNEAQLDKSGLPSDRFFAERPEGSVSTLKIQRTQQEDSAVYLCASSRDWSSYEQYFGPGTRLTVT.

The chain joins TRBV6-2 or TRBV6-3 to TRBJ1-1, with D possibly TRBD1 on 5 matching bases. The CDR3 is 14 amino acids. The germline CDR1 and CDR2 sequences are MNHEY and SVGEGT. Trimming pared 3 bases from V and 4 bases from J, leaving 12 bases between. This chain's CDR3 is CASSYQGFTTEAFF. In nucleotides, the CDR3 is TGTGCCAGCAGTTATCAGGGTTTTACCACTGAAGCTTTCTTT.

The J gene is TRBJ2-7, the V gene TRBV11-1, with 10 bases fitting TRBD1. There are 15 residues in the CDR3. Losses at the gene ends were 5 bases for V and 3 bases for J; bases not matched to a gene: 7. Per germline, CDR1 SGHAT and CDR2 FQDESV (reference sequence). The CDR3 sequence: CASSGWTGGNYEQYF. In DNA form, the CDR3 reads TGTGCCAGCAGCGGCTGGACAGGGGGGAACTACGAGCAGTACTTC.